A selection of T cell receptor beta chains follows, all from one sample in a study of cytomegalovirus exposure and HLA in healthy donors. Method: immunoSEQ multiplex PCR; TCRdb's copy keeps in-frame clones and lacks some. The top ten hold approximately 3.7% of the sample, which has more than 100,000 clones, 70% to 85% seen once. Material for sequencing was PBMCs. The receptor source for this set is a human donor in good health. The CDR3 runs from the conserved cysteine through the conserved F or W. The D gene is left open where the match is weak. Clone size is stated in some rows and not others, as once, few, many or a class when expanded.

J gene	D gene	clone size	V gene	CDR3 protein	CDR3 DNA
TRBJ2-5	NA	NA	TRBV12-5	CASGPGDGTQYF	TGTGCTAGTGGTCCCGGGGATGGGACCCAGTACTTC
TRBJ1-1	TRBD1	few	TRBV19	CASSRMTGTEAFF	TGTGCCAGTAGCCGCATGACAGGGACTGAAGCTTTCTTT
TRBJ2-7	TRBD2	once	TRBV11-2	CASSPVGGSSYEQYF	TGTGCCAGCAGCCCCGTGGGGGGGAGCTCCTACGAGCAGTACTTC
TRBJ1-3	NA	NA	TRBV18	CASSELENTIYF	TGTGCCAGCTCAGAGTTGGAGAACACCATATATTTT
TRBJ2-3	TRBD2	NA	TRBV19	CASSSWTSGRGTDTQYF	TGTGCCAGTAGTTCCTGGACTAGCGGGAGGGGAACAGATACGCAGTATTTT
TRBJ2-7	TRBD2	once	TRBV6-5	CASILNSGSTYEQYF	TGTGCCAGCATCCTCAACAGCGGGAGTACGTACGAGCAGTACTTC
TRBJ2-3	TRBD2	few	TRBV2	CASSIGTSADTQYF	TGTGCCAGCAGTATAGGGACTAGCGCAGATACGCAGTATTTT
TRBJ2-2	TRBD1	few	TRBV19	CASTLQDRVAGELFF	TGTGCCAGTACGTTGCAGGACAGGGTAGCCGGGGAGCTGTTTTTT
TRBJ1-5	TRBD1	few	TRBV28	CASTSLFSGGGDQPQHF	TGTGCCAGCACCAGTTTGTTTTCAGGGGGCGGCGATCAGCCCCAGCATTTT
TRBJ2-3	NA	NA	TRBV21-1	CASSKVGTSGDERADTQYF	TGTGCCAGCAGCAAAGTTGGGACTAGCGGGGACGAAAGGGCAGATACGCAGTATTTT
TRBJ2-3	TRBD1	NA	TRBV11-3	CASSLGQGRADTQYF	TGTGCCAGCAGCTTGGGACAGGGGAGGGCAGATACGCAGTATTTT
TRBJ1-2	NA	NA	TRBV28	CASSPGGPNYGYTF	TGTGCCAGCAGTCCCGGCGGCCCTAACTATGGCTACACCTTC
TRBJ2-3	TRBD2	NA	TRBV6-1	CASSERWRESANTQYF	TGTGCCAGCAGTGAACGTTGGCGGGAGTCGGCGAATACGCAGTATTTT
TRBJ2-7	TRBD1	once	TRBV2	CASRTGTGAYEQYF	TGTGCCAGCAGGACCGGGACAGGCGCTTACGAGCAGTACTTC
TRBJ2-5	TRBD2	NA	TRBV28	CASSLASGNLLETQYF	TGTGCCAGCAGTTTGGCTAGCGGGAACCTACTAGAGACCCAGTACTTC
TRBJ2-2	TRBD2	NA	TRBV10-1	CASSEDPRHRLASNTGELFF	TGCGCCAGCAGTGAGGACCCGCGGCACCGACTAGCGTCAAACACCGGGGAGCTGTTTTTT
TRBJ2-5	NA	NA	TRBV10-2	CASRRQGGETQYF	TGCGCCAGCAGGAGACAGGGAGGAGAGACCCAGTACTTC
TRBJ1-1	NA	NA	TRBV11-1	CASSRTGSTEAFF	TGTGCCAGCAGCCGAACAGGGAGCACTGAAGCTTTCTTT
TRBJ2-7	NA	NA	TRBV5-1	CASSLEGGAYEQYF	TGCGCCAGCAGCTTGGAAGGCGGAGCCTACGAGCAGTACTTC
TRBJ1-1	NA	NA	TRBV25-1	CASSGSPSTEAFF	TGTGCCAGCAGTGGATCCCCCAGCACTGAAGCTTTCTTT
TRBJ2-1	TRBD2	NA	TRBV5-5	CASSTSGTSYNEQFF	TGTGCCAGCTCCACTAGCGGAACCTCCTACAATGAGCAGTTCTTC
TRBJ2-5	TRBD1	NA	TRBV28	CATYRGLETQYF	TGTGCCACCTACAGGGGGTTGGAGACCCAGTACTTC
TRBJ1-2	NA	NA	TRBV19	CATEGSHYGYTF	TGTGCCACAGAGGGATCCCACTATGGCTACACCTTC
TRBJ2-7	TRBD1	NA	TRBV6-5	CASVDRGRVHEQYF	TGTGCCAGCGTGGACAGGGGGCGCGTGCACGAGCAGTACTTC
TRBJ2-1	NA	NA	TRBV10-1	CASSESSGYNEQFF	TGCGCCAGCAGTGAGTCTAGCGGATACAATGAGCAGTTCTTC
TRBJ1-5	NA	NA	TRBV19	CASSLISRGGNQPQHF	TGTGCCAGTAGTCTCATTTCCAGGGGTGGCAATCAGCCCCAGCATTTT
TRBJ2-7	TRBD1	NA	TRBV11-2	CASSKPGQPYEQYF	TGTGCCAGCAGCAAGCCGGGACAGCCCTACGAGCAGTACTTC
TRBJ1-2	NA	NA	TRBV4-2	CASSQDGQVYGYTF	TGTGCCAGCAGCCAAGATGGGCAGGTATATGGCTACACCTTC
TRBJ1-1	TRBD1	NA	TRBV25-1	CASTDRVNTEAFF	TGTGCCAGCACGGACAGGGTGAACACTGAAGCTTTCTTT
TRBJ1-1	NA	NA	TRBV10-3	CAYGPGQTEAFF	TGTGCCTATGGCCCAGGGCAGACTGAAGCTTTCTTT
TRBJ2-1	TRBD2	NA	TRBV5-1	CASQGLSNNEQFF	TGCGCCAGCCAGGGACTATCCAACAATGAGCAGTTCTTC
TRBJ2-7	TRBD1	once	TRBV6-1	CASGGTGGFSYEQYF	TGTGCCAGCGGGGGGACAGGGGGGTTTTCCTACGAGCAGTACTTC
TRBJ2-7	NA	few	TRBV6-5	CASSFTRSYEQYF	TGTGCCAGCAGTTTCACTAGATCCTACGAGCAGTACTTC
TRBJ2-1	TRBD2	NA	TRBV6-1	CASSGLAGRSNEQFF	TGTGCCAGCAGTGGACTAGCGGGACGGTCCAATGAGCAGTTCTTC
TRBJ2-7	TRBD1	NA	TRBV27	CASSLFGTALYEQYF	TGTGCCAGCAGTTTATTTGGGACAGCCTTATACGAGCAGTACTTC
TRBJ2-1	TRBD2	few	TRBV4-2	CASSPQRSGRSPSYNEQFF	TGTGCCAGCAGCCCGCAGCGTAGCGGGAGGTCCCCCTCCTACAATGAGCAGTTCTTC
TRBJ1-2	TRBD1	NA	TRBV10-3	CAISDGTGVQYGYTF	TGTGCCATCAGTGACGGGACAGGGGTTCAGTATGGCTACACCTTC
TRBJ2-2	NA	once	TRBV14	CASSQEAFGNTGELFF	TGTGCCAGCAGCCAAGAAGCCTTCGGGAACACCGGGGAGCTGTTTTTT
TRBJ1-2	NA	few	TRBV6-4	CASSVPVSGYTF	TGTGCCAGCAGTGTCCCGGTTTCGGGCTACACCTTC
TRBJ2-1	TRBD2	NA	TRBV28	CASSLLGVAGGGNEQFF	TGTGCCAGCAGCCTCCTCGGGGTAGCGGGGGGGGGCAATGAGCAGTTCTTC
TRBJ2-7	NA	NA	TRBV7-3	CASSGERSVPQKSDYEQYF	TGTGCCAGCAGCGGCGAGCGTAGCGTCCCCCAGAAGAGCGACTACGAGCAGTACTTC